This T cell receptor (beta chain) appears in the sequencing data of a study of OX40 agonist ivuxolimab in advanced cancers. Study as a whole: Patients enrolled in dose escalation were diagnosed with hepatocellular carcinoma, melanoma, renal cell or head and neck cancer.

Assay used: immunoSEQ multiplex PCR; TCRdb lists only in-frame clones, some missing. The sample has 85,000 to 100,000 clones; 70% to 90% are singletons. This CDR3 region has 11 residues. Trimming cost V 6 bases and J 5 bases, with 10 bases left between them. The germline V gene has CDR1 GTSNPN and CDR2 SVGIG (reference sequence). The sequenced sample was CD4+ or CD8+ T cells sorted from blood, obtained in a trial of the OX40 agonist ivuxolimab. V usage is TRBV30 and J usage is TRBJ2-5; possible D gene TRBD2, 5 bases. This clonotype originated in an adult with an advanced solid tumor such as melanoma, head and neck, liver or kidney cancer. The CDR3 DNA reads as TGTGCCTGTAGCGTCTGGGAGACCCAGTACTTC. It codes for CACSVWETQYF.